The rows below give T cell receptor beta chains drawn from one sample of a study of blood T cell repertoires in COVID-19. Assay: immunoSEQ multiplex PCR; the TCRdb copy retains only in-frame clones and omits some. The sample yields around 97,000 clones, roughly 89% seen once. Sequenced: peripheral blood. These receptors were obtained from an elderly woman in a cohort sampled during active COVID-19. The CDR3 runs from the conserved cysteine through the conserved F or W. A D gene is named only where the DNA matches it firmly. Only some rows state a clone size, as once, few, many or a class for expanded clones.

j_gene,abundance,v_gene,d_gene,CDR3nt,CDR3aa
TRBJ1-4,NA,TRBV7-9,NA,TGTGCCAGCAGCTTAAAGTCGGGTTCCCCAACTAATGAAAAACTGTTTTTT,CASSLKSGSPTNEKLFF
TRBJ1-3,NA,TRBV6-5,NA,TGTGCCAGCAGTACAGGGAGCTCTGGAAACACCATATATTTT,CASSTGSSGNTIYF
TRBJ1-1,NA,TRBV7-9,NA,TGTGCCAGCAGCTTAGGACAGAACACTGAAGCTTTCTTT,CASSLGQNTEAFF
TRBJ1-2,NA,TRBV12-3/TRBV12-4,NA,TGTGCCAGCAGTTTACTAGGCTATGGCTACACCTTC,CASSLLGYGYTF
TRBJ2-1,once,TRBV11-2,TRBD2,TGTGCCAGCAGTAAGAACTCCGGGACTAGCGGTACCAATGAGCAGTTCTTC,CASSKNSGTSGTNEQFF
TRBJ1-5,NA,TRBV27,NA,TGTGCCAGCAGTCGTGAGGGAGTAGATCAGCCCCAGCATTTT,CASSREGVDQPQHF
TRBJ2-7,once,TRBV9,NA,TGTGCCAGCAGCGGAGCGGCGTACGAGCAGTACTTC,CASSGAAYEQYF
TRBJ2-5,NA,TRBV6-5,TRBD1,TGTGCCAGCAGTCTCAGGGGGCTGTACCAAGAGACCCAGTACTTC,CASSLRGLYQETQYF
TRBJ2-7,NA,TRBV28,NA,TGTGCCAGCAGTTTAATTGCCGGGAGCACAGCCTCCTACGAGCAGTACTTC,CASSLIAGSTASYEQYF
TRBJ1-2,NA,TRBV5-1,TRBD1,TGCGCCAGCAGAGAAGACAGGGCGGGGGGCTACACCTTC,CASREDRAGGYTF
TRBJ2-1,NA,TRBV27,NA,TGTGCCAGCAGTCGAAATAGCGGAAACGTTGCCAATGAGCAGTTCTTC,CASSRNSGNVANEQFF
TRBJ1-4,NA,TRBV5-1,TRBD1,TGCGCCAGCAGCTTGGGGGGACAGGGAAGAGGTGAAAAACTGTTTTTT,CASSLGGQGRGEKLFF
TRBJ1-1,NA,TRBV6-5,NA,TGTGCCAGCAGTTACTCGGGTGCGCGGGTGAACACTGAAGCTTTCTTT,CASSYSGARVNTEAFF
TRBJ1-1,NA,TRBV30,NA,TGTGCCTGGGGCCGGGCTGAAGCTTTCTTT,CAWGRAEAFF
TRBJ2-3,NA,TRBV7-8,NA,TGTGCCAGCACCCGCCTTCTCCCTAGCGGCACAGATACGCAGTATTTT,CASTRLLPSGTDTQYF
TRBJ1-4,NA,TRBV28,NA,TGTGCCAGCAACAGGGTAGGGTGGAATGAAAAACTGTTTTTT,CASNRVGWNEKLFF
TRBJ2-7,NA,TRBV5-1,TRBD1,TGCGCCAGCAGCAATAGGACAGGGGTGGCCTACGAGCAGTACTTC,CASSNRTGVAYEQYF
TRBJ2-2,NA,TRBV24-1,TRBD2,TGTGCCACCAGTGATTCTAGCGGGGGGGCGTGGACCGGGGAGCTGTTTTTT,CATSDSSGGAWTGELFF
TRBJ2-1,NA,TRBV7-8,NA,TGTGCCAGCAGCTTAGAGCGGCTCTCCTACAATGAGCAGTTCTTC,CASSLERLSYNEQFF
TRBJ2-5,once,TRBV30,TRBD2,TGTGCCTGGAGACTAGCGGGGGAAAATTACCAAGAGACCCAGTACTTC,CAWRLAGENYQETQYF
TRBJ2-1,NA,TRBV6-4,TRBD1,TGTGCCAGCAGTCAACAGGGGGCTTCCTACAATGAGCAGTTCTTC,CASSQQGASYNEQFF
TRBJ2-7,NA,TRBV7-2,TRBD2,TGTGCCGTCAAGTCCGGGACTAGCGGATACGAGCAGTACTTC,CAVKSGTSGYEQYF
TRBJ2-1,NA,TRBV12-3/TRBV12-4,NA,TGTGCCAGCACTTCGGGAGCCGTAAATGAGCAGTTCTTC,CASTSGAVNEQFF